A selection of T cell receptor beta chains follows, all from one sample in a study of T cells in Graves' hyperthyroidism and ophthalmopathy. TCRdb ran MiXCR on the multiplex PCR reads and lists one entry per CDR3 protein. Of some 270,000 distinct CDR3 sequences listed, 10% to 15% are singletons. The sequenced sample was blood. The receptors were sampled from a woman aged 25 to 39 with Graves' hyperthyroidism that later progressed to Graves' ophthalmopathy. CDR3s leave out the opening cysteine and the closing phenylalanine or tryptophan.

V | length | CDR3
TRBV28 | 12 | ASSLWLAGETQY
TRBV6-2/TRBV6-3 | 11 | ASTGGVGYEQY
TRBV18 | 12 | ASSPAWAYNEQF
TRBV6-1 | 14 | ASTEARGAIGETQY
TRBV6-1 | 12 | AVGRQGRNYEQY
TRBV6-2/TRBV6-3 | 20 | ASSYWPDQIDRAPRMNTEAF
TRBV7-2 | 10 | ASSFGAHEQY
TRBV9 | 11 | ASSVGAGPEAF
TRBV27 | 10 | ASSSQYNEQF
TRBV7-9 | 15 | ASSLEASGTAYNEQF
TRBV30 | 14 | AWKGALPSGANVLT
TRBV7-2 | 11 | ASSSPGGYEQY
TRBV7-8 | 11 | ASSLALAYEQY
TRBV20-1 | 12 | SALNPGTTGELF
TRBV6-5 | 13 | ASSFRAGVGYEQY
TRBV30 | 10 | AWIPANYGYT
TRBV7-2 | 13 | ASSLGGERAETQY
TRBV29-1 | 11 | SVGPQGYNEQF
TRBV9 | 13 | ASSVLAGGYNEQF
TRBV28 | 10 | ASSRDVQPQH
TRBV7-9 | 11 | ASSLTLPYEQY
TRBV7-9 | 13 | ASSLRLASTDTQY
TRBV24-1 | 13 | ATSDSGTGDYGYT
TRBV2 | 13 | ASSEEGGANTEAF
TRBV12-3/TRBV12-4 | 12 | ASSSSGGVETQY
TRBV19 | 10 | ASSLSQGTAF
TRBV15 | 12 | ATRNELPYNEQF
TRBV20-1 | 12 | SAITSGIYNEQF
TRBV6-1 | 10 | ASSRDKREQY
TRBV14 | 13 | ASSQNSWYQETQY
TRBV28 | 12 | ASTSPGQGNEQY
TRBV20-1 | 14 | SASSASGGDVDEQF
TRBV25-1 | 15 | ASSEARVGAANYGYT
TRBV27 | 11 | ASSFGAEYEQY
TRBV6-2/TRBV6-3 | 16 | ASSSHGTPRAGANVLT
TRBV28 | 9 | ASSLMETQY
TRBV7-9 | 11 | ASSQGPINEQF
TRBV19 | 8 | ASRAGKAF
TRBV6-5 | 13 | ASSYSTGRPSGYT
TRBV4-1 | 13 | ASSQEVGVNTEAF
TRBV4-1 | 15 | ASSLNPRDPHSYGYT
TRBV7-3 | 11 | ASSLNVPGELF
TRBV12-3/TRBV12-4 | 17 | ASSAVAGGFLPGLHEQY
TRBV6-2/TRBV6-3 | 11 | ASSPSLVEKLF
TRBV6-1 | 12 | ASSGLAGGETQY
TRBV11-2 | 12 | ASSLSDKNQPQH